The following is a T cell receptor (beta chain) sequence with its context. The antigen remains unidentified. Germline lookup yields CDR1 MNHEY and CDR2 SVGAGI. The CDR3 contains 13 residues. V was pared by 0 bases and J by 8 bases, with 10 bases between. The source of the sample is a study of T cell responses to AZD1222 COVID-19 vaccine. Study-wide results and limits: There were vaccine-associated CD4 TCRs across spike, dominant at 160-218 and 743-854.

The repertoire was sequenced with immunoSEQ multiplex PCR; TCRdb's copy has only in-frame clones and lacks some. The data show about 150,000 clones, around 83% seen once. This clonotype originated in an adult in good health. This chain joins TRBV6-5 and TRBJ1-2, with a tentative D call TRBD1 (5 bases). The starting material was peripheral blood, obtained on day 0 of MenACWY control vaccination. The CDR3 here is CASSYSAGYGYTF. In DNA, the CDR3 is TGTGCCAGCAGTTACTCCGCAGGGTACGGCTACACCTTC.